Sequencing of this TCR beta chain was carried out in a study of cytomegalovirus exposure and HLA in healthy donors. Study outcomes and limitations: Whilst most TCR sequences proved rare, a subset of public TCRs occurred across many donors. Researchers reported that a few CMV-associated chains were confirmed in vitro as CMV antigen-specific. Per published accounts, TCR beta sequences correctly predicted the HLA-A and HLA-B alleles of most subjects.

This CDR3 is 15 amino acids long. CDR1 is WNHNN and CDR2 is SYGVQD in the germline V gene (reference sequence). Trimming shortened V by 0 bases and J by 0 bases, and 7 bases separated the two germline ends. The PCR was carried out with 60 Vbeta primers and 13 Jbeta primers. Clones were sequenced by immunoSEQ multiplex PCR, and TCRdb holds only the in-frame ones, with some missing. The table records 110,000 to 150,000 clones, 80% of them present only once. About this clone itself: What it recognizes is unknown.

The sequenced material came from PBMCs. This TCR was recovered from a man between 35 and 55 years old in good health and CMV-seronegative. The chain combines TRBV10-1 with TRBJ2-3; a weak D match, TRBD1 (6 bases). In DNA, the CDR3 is TGCGCCAGCAGTGAGTCGGGGGCTAGCACAGATACGCAGTATTTT. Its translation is CASSESGASTDTQYF.